Listed here is a single T cell receptor (beta chain). Its antigen remains unknown. This specimen comes from a study of T cells in Graves' hyperthyroidism and ophthalmopathy. Overall study findings and caveats: Patients with ophthalmopathy were separated from those with stable hyperthyroidism by a 13 V-J model.

RNA transcripts gave rise to amplified TCR beta CDR3 regions. The HTBI primer set was used in a first-round RT-PCR of the TCR CDR3. TCRdb called the multiplex PCR reads again in MiXCR, with one record for every CDR3 protein. The data contain 300,000 or so distinct CDR3 sequences, roughly 15% of them seen just once; the ten biggest clones take up around a third. No ophthalmopathy progression within 18 months constituted stable Graves' hyperthyroidism. Criteria for exclusion of patients were uncontrolled infection, other autoimmune disease, pregnancy or lactation. The authors obtained PBMCs from around 11 ml of fresh peripheral blood. Germline V lookup: CDR1 MNHNS, CDR2 SASEGT. V was trimmed by 3 bases and J by 10 bases, leaving 13 bases between them. The CDR3 loop spans 13 amino acids.

J is TRBJ2-1 and V is TRBV6-1; weak D call: TRBD2 (5 bases). The sample was blood. The receptor was derived from a man aged 30 to 45 with Graves' hyperthyroidism. In DNA form, the CDR3 reads TGTGCCAGCAGTGAGGTGGGAGCGGAGGAGCAGTTCTTC. This encodes CASSEVGAEEQFF.